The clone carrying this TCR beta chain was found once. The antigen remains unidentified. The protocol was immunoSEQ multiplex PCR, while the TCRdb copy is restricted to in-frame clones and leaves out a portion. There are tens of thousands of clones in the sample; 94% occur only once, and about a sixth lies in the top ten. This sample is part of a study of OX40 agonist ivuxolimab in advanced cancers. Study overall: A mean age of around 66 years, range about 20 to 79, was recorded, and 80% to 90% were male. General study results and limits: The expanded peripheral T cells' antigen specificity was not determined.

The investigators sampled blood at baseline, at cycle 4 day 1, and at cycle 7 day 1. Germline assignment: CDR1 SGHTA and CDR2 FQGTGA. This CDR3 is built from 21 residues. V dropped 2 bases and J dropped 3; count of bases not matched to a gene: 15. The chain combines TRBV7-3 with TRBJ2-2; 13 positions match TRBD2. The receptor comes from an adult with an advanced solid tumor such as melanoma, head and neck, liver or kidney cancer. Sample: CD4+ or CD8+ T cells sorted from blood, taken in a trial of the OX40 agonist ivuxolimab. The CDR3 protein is CASSLLPPELAGGPDTGELFF. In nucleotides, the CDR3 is TGTGCCAGCAGCTTACTCCCCCCGGAACTAGCGGGAGGGCCGGACACCGGGGAGCTGTTTTTT. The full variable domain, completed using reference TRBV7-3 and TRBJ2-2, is GAGVSQTPSNKVTEKGKYVELRCDPISGHTALYWYRQSLGQGPEFLIYFQGTGAADDSGLPNDRFFAVRPEGSVSTLKIQRTERGDSAVYLCASSLLPPELAGGPDTGELFFGEGSRLTVL.